Listed below are T cell receptor beta chains from one sample, sequenced in a study of cytomegalovirus exposure and HLA in healthy donors. The repertoire was sequenced with immunoSEQ multiplex PCR; TCRdb's copy has only in-frame clones and lacks some. Recorded for this sample: roughly 120,000 clones. The sample was PBMCs. These TCRs come from a man in his forties or fifties in good health and CMV-seropositive. The CDR3 runs from the conserved cysteine through the conserved F or W. A D gene is named only where the DNA matches it firmly.

>TRBV7-9|15|-|TRBJ2-7
CASSLRSASSYEQYF
TGTGCCAGCAGCTTACGAAGCGCCAGCTCCTACGAGCAGTACTTC
>TRBV5-6|16|TRBD2|TRBJ2-7
CASRGLSGRGSYEQYF
TGTGCCAGCAGGGGTCTCTCGGGGAGGGGTTCCTACGAGCAGTACTTC
>TRBV10-3|14|-|TRBJ2-5
CAISLGGGGETQYF
TGTGCCATCAGCCTCGGGGGAGGCGGTGAGACCCAGTACTTC
>TRBV4-2|17|-|TRBJ2-1
CASSQDSTGHSYNEQFF
TGTGCCAGCAGCCAAGATTCAACAGGGCACTCCTACAATGAGCAGTTCTTC
>TRBV18|18|TRBD2|TRBJ2-6
CASSPPVSGSAGANVLTF
TGTGCCAGCTCACCACCCGTTAGCGGGAGCGCTGGGGCCAACGTCCTGACTTTC
>TRBV28|16|-|TRBJ2-7
CASSSTVLKSDYEQYF
TGTGCCAGCAGTTCAACGGTCCTAAAATCTGACTACGAGCAGTACTTC
>TRBV5-4|13|-|TRBJ1-2
CASSSSRNYGYTF
TGTGCCAGCAGCTCGAGCCGTAACTATGGCTACACCTTC
>TRBV19|14|-|TRBJ2-7
CASSIELPTYEQYF
TGTGCCAGTAGTATAGAACTACCGACCTACGAGCAGTACTTC
>TRBV30|14|TRBD2|TRBJ2-7
CAWIRLAGTNEQYF
TGTGCCTGGATTAGACTAGCGGGAACCAACGAGCAGTACTTC
>TRBV27|13|TRBD1|TRBJ1-1
CASSPGQGYEAFF
TGTGCCAGCAGTCCGGGACAGGGCTATGAAGCTTTCTTT
>TRBV5-1|15|-|TRBJ2-3
CASCPWGLDTDTQYF
TGCGCCAGCTGTCCGTGGGGGCTGGACACAGATACGCAGTATTTT
>TRBV27|13|TRBD1|TRBJ2-3
CASSPPGGHTQYF
TGTGCCAGCAGTCCTCCAGGGGGTCATACGCAGTATTTT
>TRBV7-3|16|-|TRBJ1-1
CASSPRPIQGISEAFF
TGTGCCAGCAGCCCTAGGCCCATTCAGGGGATATCTGAAGCTTTCTTT
>TRBV6-1|14|-|TRBJ1-1
CASSELPQGTEAFF
TGTGCCAGCAGTGAACTTCCCCAGGGCACTGAAGCTTTCTTT
>TRBV7-9|15|-|TRBJ2-7
CASSLVHKGRSEQYF
TGTGCCAGCAGCTTAGTTCATAAGGGGCGCTCCGAGCAGTACTTC
>TRBV5-1|15|TRBD1|TRBJ2-3
CASSYQGAPADTQYF
TGCGCCAGCAGTTATCAGGGGGCTCCCGCAGATACGCAGTATTTT
>TRBV28|19|TRBD2|TRBJ2-7
CASGENLRTSGRQTYEQYF
TGTGCCAGCGGAGAAAACCTTAGGACTAGCGGGAGACAAACCTACGAGCAGTACTTC
>TRBV7-2|18|TRBD2|TRBJ2-3
CASSLALNGRAVRDTQYF
TGTGCCAGCAGCTTAGCTCTGAACGGGAGGGCCGTTAGAGATACGCAGTATTTT
>TRBV28|15|-|TRBJ1-5
CASSETDRIKQPQHF
TGTGCCAGCAGCGAAACCGACAGGATCAAGCAGCCCCAGCATTTT
>TRBV4-1|15|TRBD1|TRBJ1-1
CASSQKTGLRTEAFF
TGCGCCAGCAGCCAAAAGACAGGGCTGAGGACTGAAGCTTTCTTT
>TRBV5-4|17|TRBD2|TRBJ2-2
CASSPGPRGRETGELFF
TGTGCCAGCAGCCCTGGCCCCCGCGGGAGGGAAACCGGGGAGCTGTTTTTT
>TRBV27|15|TRBD1|TRBJ2-7
CASSFRDRGGYEQYF
TGTGCCAGCAGTTTCCGGGACAGGGGAGGCTACGAGCAGTACTTC
>TRBV18|13|TRBD1|TRBJ1-2
CASSQTGDYGYTF
TGTGCCAGCTCACAGACAGGGGACTATGGCTACACCTTC
>TRBV5-6|11|-|TRBJ2-1
CASSSDNEQFF
TGTGCCAGCAGCTCTGACAATGAGCAGTTCTTC
>TRBV4-1|14|TRBD1|TRBJ2-5
CASSQRQGQETQYF
TGCGCCAGCAGCCAGAGACAGGGACAAGAGACCCAGTACTTC
>TRBV2|16|TRBD1|TRBJ2-1
CASGQLLGQGKGEQFF
TGTGCCAGCGGACAACTACTCGGACAGGGGAAAGGTGAGCAGTTCTTC
>TRBV7-2|16|TRBD2|TRBJ2-3
CASSSDLAGGRDTQYF
TGTGCCAGCAGTTCAGATCTAGCGGGAGGACGAGATACGCAGTATTTT
>TRBV6-6|16|TRBD2|TRBJ2-7
CASSTTTSGSPLEQYF
TGTGCCAGCAGTACCACGACTAGCGGGAGCCCATTGGAGCAGTACTTC
>TRBV4-1|15|-|TRBJ2-7
CASSQDLSVHYEQYF
TGCGCCAGCAGCCAAGATCTGTCAGTCCATTACGAGCAGTACTTC
>TRBV9|15|-|TRBJ2-7
CASSVSQGSSYEQYF
TGTGCCAGCAGCGTAAGCCAGGGGTCCTCCTACGAGCAGTACTTC
>TRBV28|15|TRBD1|TRBJ1-1
CASSGLGQGHTEAFF
TGTGCCAGCAGTGGACTGGGACAGGGGCACACTGAAGCTTTCTTT
>TRBV7-9|16|TRBD1|TRBJ2-5
CASSPVSGGVHGEQYF
TGTGCCAGCAGCCCCGTCTCAGGGGGAGTTCACGGGGAGCAGTACTTC
>TRBV5-8|15|-|TRBJ2-2
CASSRPTSLTRELFF
TGTGCCAGCAGCCGTCCTACTAGTTTAACCCGGGAGCTGTTTTTT
>TRBV6-5|14|TRBD1|TRBJ1-3
CASSRTGAGNTIYF
TGTGCCAGCAGCAGGACAGGGGCTGGAAACACCATATATTTT
>TRBV29-1|13|-|TRBJ2-7
CSVSRGNSYEQYF
TGCAGCGTTAGTAGGGGGAACTCCTACGAGCAGTACTTC
>TRBV13|16|-|TRBJ2-3
CASSLTRQTSTDTQYF
TGTGCCAGCAGCTTGACTAGACAGACTAGCACAGATACGCAGTATTTT
>TRBV15|17|TRBD1|TRBJ1-5
CATSRRTGGAANQPQHF
TGTGCCACCAGCAGAAGGACAGGGGGCGCCGCCAATCAGCCCCAGCATTTT
>TRBV10-3|13|-|TRBJ2-3
CAIRREDVDTQYF
TGTGCCATCCGCCGTGAGGATGTGGATACGCAGTATTTT
>TRBV6-5|15|-|TRBJ2-7
CASSYSGGPGYEQYF
TGTGCCAGCAGTTACTCAGGGGGTCCCGGGTACGAGCAGTACTTC
>TRBV5-6|17|-|TRBJ2-1
CASSLFRRQALYNEQFF
TGTGCCAGCAGCTTGTTTCGACGGCAGGCTCTATACAATGAGCAGTTCTTC
>TRBV10-3|12|-|TRBJ1-2
CAIARGNDGYTF
TGTGCCATTGCCCGGGGAAACGATGGCTACACCTTC
>TRBV7-8|21|-|TRBJ1-4
CASSLKGFVWDTPATNEKLFF
TGTGCCAGCAGCTTAAAAGGGTTCGTTTGGGACACCCCTGCAACTAATGAAAAACTGTTTTTT
>TRBV7-3|15|TRBD1|TRBJ2-1
CASSWDRGTYNEQFF
TGTGCCAGCAGCTGGGACAGGGGCACCTACAATGAGCAGTTCTTC
>TRBV10-2|14|-|TRBJ1-2
CASSLQKENYGYTF
TGCGCTAGCAGTCTTCAAAAGGAGAACTATGGCTACACCTTC
>TRBV5-4|17|TRBD2|TRBJ2-3
CASSPNPGTSGRHTQYF
TGTGCCAGCAGCCCTAACCCCGGGACTAGCGGGAGACATACGCAGTATTTT
>TRBV19|11|-|TRBJ2-1
CASSLSFEQFF
TGTGCCAGTAGCCTCTCGTTCGAGCAGTTCTTC
>TRBV7-7|14|TRBD1|TRBJ2-7
CASSYRQGPYEQYF
TGTGCCAGCAGCTATCGACAGGGACCCTACGAGCAGTACTTC
>TRBV14|15|TRBD1|TRBJ1-1
CASIPQGAWNTEAFF
TGTGCCAGCATCCCACAGGGGGCTTGGAACACTGAAGCTTTCTTT
>TRBV5-5|15|TRBD2|TRBJ2-7
CASSFTSGSSHEQYF
TGTGCCAGCAGTTTTACTAGCGGGTCCTCCCATGAGCAGTACTTC
>TRBV5-1|15|-|TRBJ2-6
CASSLGGAGANVLTF
TGCGCCAGCAGCTTGGGCGGGGCTGGGGCCAACGTCCTGACTTTC
>TRBV18|13|-|TRBJ1-1
CASSHNLDSEAFF
TGTGCCAGCTCACACAATTTGGACAGTGAAGCTTTCTTT